The 23 T cell receptor beta chains reported below all come from one sample, sequenced in a study of blood T cell repertoires in COVID-19 (TCRdb year 2020). The library relied on the immunoSEQ multiplex PCR assay. TCRdb took over this immuneACCESS table, retaining in-frame rearrangements with V and J assigned. Such tables are incomplete; in checked studies, under half of the missing clones stem from an unresolved V gene, and the remainder is unexplained. The sample table records some 150,000 clones; around nine tenths of these occur just once. Roughly 2.1% of the sample is in the top ten clones. The sequenced material came from peripheral blood. These receptor sequences come from a human donor in a cohort sampled during active COVID-19.

This clone has more than one count but fewer than ten. This rearrangement joins TRBV7-3 to TRBJ2-2, with 7 bases matching TRBD2. Germline V gives CDR1 SGHTA, CDR2 FQGTGA. This CDR3 spans 15 amino acids. V was clipped by 5 bases and J by 3 bases; unmatched bases: 6. The CDR3 sequence: CASSPGLLDTGELFF. The CDR3 DNA is TGTGCCAGCAGCCCGGGACTACTGGACACCGGGGAGCTGTTTTTT.

V is TRBV9 and J is TRBJ1-2, with 8 bases matching TRBD1. Trimming at V came to 4 bases and at J to 0 bases, leaving 14 bases not matched to a gene. This CDR3 spans 18 amino acids. Germline CDR1 and CDR2: SGDLS and YYNGEE. CDR3: CASSRTIDRGRANYGYTF. For the CDR3, the DNA is TGTGCCAGCAGCCGAACCATAGACAGGGGAAGAGCTAACTATGGCTACACCTTC.

For the CDR3, the DNA is TGTGCCAGCAGAGCACTCGGACTAGCGGGAGGGCCGAAAAGTTCCTACGAGCAGTACTTC. Protein sequence: CASRALGLAGGPKSSYEQYF. The J gene is TRBJ2-7, the V gene TRBV28; TRBD2 matches at 15 bases. The V gene end was trimmed by 6 bases and the J gene end by 1 base; junction bases not matched to a gene: 16. CDR1 is MDHEN, CDR2 SYDVKM, per germline. This CDR3 has 20 residues.

The chain joins TRBV3-1 (or the pseudogene TRBV3-2) to TRBJ2-1, with 9 bases aligning to TRBD1. This CDR3 comprises 14 residues. V gave up 3 bases and J gave up 5 bases; unmatched junction bases: 2. Germline V gives CDR1 LGHDT, CDR2 YNNKEL (reference sequence). DNA for the CDR3: TGTGCCAGCAGCCATTACAGGGGGCACAATGAGCAGTTCTTC. Translation: CASSHYRGHNEQFF.

The gene calls are TRBV5-1 and TRBJ2-2, with 12 bases matching TRBD2. The V gene's germline CDR1 is SGHRS and CDR2 YFSETQ. J was trimmed by 1 base and V by 0 bases; bases with no gene match: 7. This CDR3 has 19 residues. This CDR3 is CASSLVPPSGGGNTGELFF. For the CDR3, the DNA is TGCGCCAGCAGCTTGGTCCCCCCTAGCGGGGGGGGGAACACCGGGGAGCTGTTTTTT.

This chain joins TRBV19 and TRBJ2-7; perhaps TRBD2 as D (6 bases). CDR3 size: 13 residues. Germline assignment: CDR1 LNHDA and CDR2 SQIVND (reference sequence). V lost 5 bases and J lost 4, with 12 bases in between. DNA of the CDR3: TGTGCCAGTAGTCGGTCAGGGAGGTACGAGCAGTACTTC. It specifies CASSRSGRYEQYF.

The V gene is TRBV5-1, the J gene TRBJ2-2; 7 bases line up with TRBD1. The V segment lost 4 bases and the J segment 6 bases; nucleotides outside the gene matches: 6. CDR3 size: 14 residues. Germline V gene lookup returns CDR1 SGHRS and CDR2 YFSETQ. CDR3 sequence: CASSARQGPGELFF. The CDR3 nucleotides are TGCGCCAGCAGCGCTCGACAGGGCCCCGGGGAGCTGTTTTTT.

The chain employs TRBV19 and TRBJ2-2; 11 bases match TRBD2. Germline V gene data show CDR1 as LNHDA and CDR2 as SQIVND (reference sequence). CDR3 length equals 16 residues. V dropped 10 bases and J dropped 7; count of bases not matched to a gene: 14. CDR3: CATATSGGASGGELFF. The DNA of the CDR3 is TGTGCCACCGCTACTAGCGGGGGCGCCAGTGGCGGGGAGCTGTTTTTT.

V and J are TRBV10-2 and TRBJ2-7, with TRBD2 as a possible D gene (5 bases). CDR1 is WSHSY and CDR2 is SAAADI in the germline V gene. The ends were cut back, 3 bases at V and 5 bases at J, with 14 bases in the middle. This CDR3 contains 14 residues. The CDR3 loop is CASSDPSGNNEQYF. The CDR3 region has the DNA TGCGCCAGCAGTGATCCCTCCGGGAACAACGAGCAGTACTTC.

This sequence joins TRBV5-8 and TRBJ2-5; D is perhaps TRBD1 (8 bases). The CDR3 consists of 16 residues. The germline V and J ends were trimmed by 4 bases and 5 bases, with 21 bases remaining between them. Germline V gives CDR1 SGHTS, CDR2 YDEGEE. The CDR3 here is CASSQTGEGGPETQYF. The CDR3 DNA sequence: TGTGCCAGCAGCCAGACAGGGGAGGGAGGTCCGGAGACCCAGTACTTC.

This clone was seen a handful of times. The chain uses TRBV6-4 and TRBJ2-2; TRBD1 is a possible D gene (6 bases). CDR3 length: 17 residues. The ends were cut back, 0 bases at V and 2 bases at J, with 13 bases in the middle. Germline assignment: CDR1 MRHNA and CDR2 SNTAGT. DNA of the CDR3: TGTGCCAGCAGTGACTCCGCCCTGGGACACAACACCGGGGAGCTGTTTTTT. This encodes CASSDSALGHNTGELFF.

In this sample, this clone turned up a few times. V gene TRBV5-1 combines with J gene TRBJ2-1; D possibly corresponds to TRBD1 (7 bases). The CDR3 has 16 amino acids. V was trimmed by 4 bases and J by 6 bases, leaving 20 bases between them. The germline V gene encodes CDR1 SGHRS and CDR2 YFSETQ. The CDR3 DNA reads TGCGCCAGCAGCAATCCACAGGGGACTCCTGGCAATGAGCAGTTCTTC. Its protein is CASSNPQGTPGNEQFF.

The V gene is TRBV6-5, the J gene TRBJ2-1, with D perhaps matching TRBD1 (6 bases). Trimming stripped 5 bases from V and 4 bases from J, with 9 bases between. CDR3 size: 13 residues. Germline lookup yields CDR1 MNHEY and CDR2 SVGAGI. CDR3 nucleotide sequence: TGTGCCAGCAGTAGGGGGATATACAATGAGCAGTTCTTC. Protein product: CASSRGIYNEQFF.

CDR3 nucleotides: TGTGCCAGCAGCTTGGCCCGGAACACTGAAGCTTTCTTT. This translates into CASSLARNTEAFF. The rearrangement joins TRBV5-6 to TRBJ1-1, with D uncertain. This CDR3 region has 13 residues. V dropped 0 bases and J dropped 1 base, with 4 bases sitting between them. Germline V gene lookup returns CDR1 SGHDT and CDR2 YYEEEE. Complete variable domain (other parts from reference TRBV5-6 and TRBJ1-1): DAGVTQSPTHLIKTRGQQVTLRCSPKSGHDTVSWYQQALGQGPQFIFQYYEEEERQRGNFPDRFSGHQFPNYSSELNVNALLLGDSALYLCASSLARNTEAFFGQGTRLTVV.

This sequence joins TRBV2 and TRBJ2-1; 12 bases are a match to TRBD2. The J segment lost 7 bases and the V segment lost 4 bases, leaving 8 bases of the junction unmatched. The CDR3 covers 16 residues. Germline V gene data show CDR1 as SNHLY and CDR2 as FYNNEI. The CDR3 DNA follows: TGTGCCAGCAGTGCGGCGACTAGCGGGGGCGGGAATGAGCAGTTCTTC. Protein sequence: CASSAATSGGGNEQFF.

This chain uses TRBV24-1 with TRBJ2-5, with 7 bases identical to TRBD1. V was clipped by 3 bases and J by 2 bases; unmatched bases: 2. CDR3 length: 14 amino acids. Germline loops: CDR1 KGHDR, CDR2 SFDVKD. CDR3 sequence: CATSDRTGQETQYF. DNA of the CDR3: TGTGCCACCAGTGATCGGACAGGTCAAGAGACCCAGTACTTC.

This sequence joins TRBV4-2 and TRBJ2-7; D is possibly TRBD2 (5 bases). The CDR3 covers 14 residues. CDR1 and CDR2 from the germline V gene are LGHNA and YNFKEQ. V was shortened by 1 base and J by 7 bases, with 14 bases between the two germline ends. The chain's CDR3 is CASSQGGNVREQYF. DNA for the CDR3: TGTGCCAGCAGCCAAGGAGGGAATGTAAGGGAGCAGTACTTC.

J is TRBJ1-4 and V is TRBV30, with 7 bases matching TRBD1. V gave up 1 base and J gave up 2 bases; unmatched junction bases: 1. CDR1 is GTSNPN, CDR2 SVGIG, per germline (reference sequence). The CDR3 sequence is 14 residues long. CDR3: CAWSAGGTNEKLFF. The CDR3 DNA sequence: TGTGCCTGGAGTGCAGGGGGGACTAATGAAAAACTGTTTTTT.

The V and J genes are TRBV11-2 and TRBJ1-1; D unresolved. Germline CDR1 and CDR2: SGHAT and FQNNGV. Trimming stripped 0 bases from V and 4 bases from J, with 12 bases between. The CDR3 is 15 residues long. The CDR3 here is CASSLDRTGSTEAFF. The CDR3 region has the DNA TGTGCCAGCAGCTTAGATCGGACGGGATCCACTGAAGCTTTCTTT.

This clone ranks as medium-sized. The chain is built from TRBV4-1 and TRBJ2-1; no reliable D call. V lost 0 bases to trimming and J lost 7 bases, with 7 bases between them. CDR1 and CDR2 from the germline V gene are MGHRA and YSYEKL. This CDR3 spans 13 amino acids. In DNA form, the CDR3 reads TGCGCCAGCAGCCAAGATCGAGTGAATGAGCAGTTCTTC. Protein product: CASSQDRVNEQFF.

The rearrangement joins TRBV6-5 to TRBJ1-6; no clear D. The CDR3 is made up of 12 amino acids. The V gene's germline CDR1 is MNHEY and CDR2 SVGAGI. Trimming removed 5 bases at V and 8 bases at J, with 7 bases between. CDR3 DNA sequence: TGTGCCAGCAGTACCCGGTATTCACCCCTCCACTTT. It translates to CASSTRYSPLHF.

The chain recombines TRBV28 with TRBJ1-6; D is unresolved. Looked up from germline, CDR1 is MDHEN and CDR2 is SYDVKM. This CDR3 spans 17 amino acids. Trimming removed 1 base at V and 0 bases at J, with 10 bases between. The DNA of the CDR3 is TGTGCCAGCAGTTTATTTGCGGCAAGCTCCTATAATTCACCCCTCCACTTT. This translates into CASSLFAASSYNSPLHF.

The V gene is TRBV3-1 (or the pseudogene TRBV3-2), the J gene TRBJ2-3; a possible D gene is TRBD2 (6 bases). CDR3 length equals 14 residues. Germline V gene lookup returns CDR1 LGHDT and CDR2 YNNKEL (reference sequence). Trimming left V 6 bases short and J 4 bases short, with 14 bases between. In nucleotides, the CDR3 is TGTGCCAGCAGGCCGGGGGTTGGTTCAGATACGCAGTATTTT. Translation gives CASRPGVGSDTQYF.